Shown below are 25 T cell receptor beta chains from a single sample sequenced in a study of blood T cells in healthy people across ages (dated by TCRdb to between 2015 and 2016). Library preparation employed 5' RACE. Sequenced on an Illumina HiSeq 2500. A second PCR of roughly 7 to 11 cycles was performed with a sample-barcoded 5' primer and a J-beta primer mix. TCRdb trimmed public reads at Q25 via fastp, called clones via MiXCR and kept in-frame beta chains. When rows share a CDR3 protein, they turn into one entry using the most common DNA and genes. Present in this sample are about 720,000 distinct CDR3 sequences, about 20% of which were seen just once. Together, the top ten hold around a fifth of the sample. Sequencing was carried out using blood. The receptors derive from a man in his 70s in good health.

The J gene is TRBJ1-6, the V gene TRBV5-1; possible D gene TRBD1, 6 bases. The V end was cut by 3 bases, the J end by 8 bases, with 15 bases between. The CDR3 is 15 amino acids. From germline, CDR1 is SGHRS and CDR2 YFSETQ. The CDR3 spells CASSSTGRGDSPLHF. In DNA form, the CDR3 reads TGCGCCAGCAGCTCGACAGGAAGGGGAGATTCACCCCTCCACTTT.

This clonotype was seen a handful of times. The V and J genes are TRBV4-2 and TRBJ2-1, with D perhaps TRBD1 (6 bases). CDR1 LGHNA and CDR2 YNFKEQ come from the germline V gene. The CDR3 contains 16 residues. Trimming took 0 bases from V and 2 from J, leaving 11 bases between them. The CDR3: CASSQDRTGPYNEQFF. The CDR3 DNA follows: TGTGCCAGCAGCCAAGATAGAACAGGGCCCTACAATGAGCAGTTCTTC.

In its sample, this clonotype was seen a few times. This chain links TRBV20-1 with TRBJ1-1, with D perhaps matching TRBD1 (5 bases). The ends were cut back, 0 bases at V and 0 bases at J, with 11 bases in the middle. The germline V gene has CDR1 DFQATT and CDR2 SNEGSKA (reference sequence). There are 15 residues in the CDR3. CDR3 sequence reads: CSARDFRTLNTEAFF. CDR3 sequence (DNA): TGCAGTGCTAGAGATTTCAGGACACTGAACACTGAAGCTTTCTTT.

The table lists this clonotype with many counts. The chain employs TRBV5-1 and TRBJ1-1; no firm D call. The CDR3 spans 13 residues. V lost 4 bases, J lost 6 bases, and 13 bases lay in between. Germline V gene lookup returns CDR1 SGHRS and CDR2 YFSETQ. The CDR3 region has the DNA TGCGCCAGCAGCCCATCTCGTCGCGCTGAAGCTTTCTTT. This translates into CASSPSRRAEAFF.

This clonotype was detected a few times. The rearrangement links TRBV7-8 to TRBJ2-4; 7 bases align to TRBD1. Germline V lookup: CDR1 SGHVS, CDR2 FQNEAQ. The V and J ends lost 5 bases and 0 bases, in that order; junction bases with no gene match: 13. The CDR3 contains 18 residues. For the CDR3, the DNA is TGTGCCAGCAGCCCGGGACAGATCCTGCTACTAGCCAAAAACATTCAGTACTTC. Encoded protein: CASSPGQILLLAKNIQYF. Full variable domain (remainder filled in from reference TRBV7-8 and TRBJ2-4): GAGVSQSPRYKVAKRGQDVALRCDPISGHVSLFWYQQALGQGPEFLTYFQNEAQLDKSGLPSDRFFAERPEGSVSTLKIQRTQQEDSAVYLCASSPGQILLLAKNIQYFGAGTRLSVL.

This clonotype occurred a few times. J is TRBJ1-4 and V is TRBV10-3, with D unresolved. In germline, CDR1 is ENHRY, CDR2 SYGVKD. V lost 0 bases to trimming and J lost 5 bases, with 10 bases between them. The CDR3 spans 15 residues. CDR3 region: CAISESGSLNEKLFF. CDR3 nucleotide sequence: TGTGCCATCAGTGAGTCGGGCAGTCTAAATGAAAAACTGTTTTTT.

This chain joins TRBV29-1 and TRBJ2-5; tentatively, D is TRBD2 (6 bases). The ends were cut back, 3 bases at V and 6 bases at J, with 11 bases in the middle. Germline CDR1 reads SQVTM; CDR2 reads ANQGSEA. The CDR3 runs to 12 residues. CDR3 protein: CSVEAGPQTQYF. The CDR3 DNA is TGCAGCGTTGAGGCGGGGCCCCAGACCCAGTACTTC. Drawing the rest from reference TRBV29-1 and TRBJ2-5, the complete variable domain is SAVISQKPSRDICQRGTSLTIQCQVDSQVTMMFWYRQQPGQSLTLIATANQGSEATYESGFVIDKFPISRPNLTFSTLTVSNMSPEDSSIYLCSVEAGPQTQYFGPGTRLLVL.

The chain combines TRBV20-1 with TRBJ1-6; D gene ambiguous. Germline V gene sequence: CDR1 DFQATT, CDR2 SNEGSKA (reference sequence). The CDR3 is 13 amino acids. V shed 0 bases and J shed 14 bases, with 14 bases lying between them. The chain's CDR3 is CSARDQRRGSLHF. DNA for the CDR3: TGCAGTGCTAGAGATCAGAGACGGGGATCCCTCCACTTT.

This clonotype was counted only a few times. The rearrangement links TRBV6-2 or TRBV6-3 to TRBJ2-7; D is perhaps TRBD1 or TRBD2 (7 bases each). The CDR3 contains 15 residues. Germline CDR1 and CDR2: MNHEY and SVGEGT. V was pared by 6 bases and J by 0 bases, with 15 bases between. The CDR3 sequence is CASRTTGDYSYEQYV. The CDR3 DNA reads as TGTGCCAGCAGAACCACAGGGGACTACTCCTACGAGCAGTACGTC.

Regarding this clonotype: The junction shows a germline mismatch at one end, possibly a read error. The genes are TRBV4-3 and TRBJ2-1; 9 bases are shared with TRBD2. Per the germline V gene, CDR1 is LGHNA and CDR2 is YSLEER. This CDR3 has 19 residues. This CDR3 reads CASSQVDSGRRGSYNEQLF. The CDR3 DNA is TGCGCCAGCAGCCAAGTCGATAGCGGGAGAAGAGGCTCCTACAATGAGCAGCTCTTC.

The chain couples TRBV25-1 to TRBJ2-1; D is possibly TRBD2 (5 bases). The V and J ends lost 8 bases and 6 bases respectively, with 32 bases between them. The V gene's germline CDR1 is MGHDK and CDR2 SYGVNS. The length of the CDR3 is 19 residues. CDR3: CASHKCCFSVEGIRNEQFF. As DNA, the CDR3 is TGTGCCAGCCACAAATGCTGTTTCTCCGTTGAGGGCATTCGCAATGAGCAGTTCTTC.

Only a few counts were recorded for this clonotype. The gene calls are TRBV4-1 and TRBJ1-2, with unresolved D. The germline gives CDR1 MGHRA, CDR2 YSYEKL. This CDR3 has 13 amino acids. The V gene lost 0 bases and the J gene lost 1 base, with 3 bases spanning the gap. CDR3 amino acids: CASSQELNYGYTF. In DNA form, the CDR3 reads TGCGCCAGCAGCCAAGAGCTTAACTATGGCTACACCTTC.

This clonotype appeared a single time. J is TRBJ2-5 and V is TRBV7-8; 16 bases map to TRBD2. V trimming: 5 bases; J trimming: 4 bases; junction bases outside the gene matches: 13. Per germline, CDR1 SGHVS and CDR2 FQNEAQ. This CDR3 contains 19 residues. The chain's CDR3 is CASSMTRGLAGGPRETQYF. CDR3 in DNA: TGTGCCAGCAGCATGACGAGGGGACTAGCGGGAGGGCCGAGAGAGACCCAGTACTTC. Full variable domain (missing parts from reference TRBV7-8 and TRBJ2-5): GAGVSQSPRYKVAKRGQDVALRCDPISGHVSLFWYQQALGQGPEFLTYFQNEAQLDKSGLPSDRFFAERPEGSVSTLKIQRTQQEDSAVYLCASSMTRGLAGGPRETQYFGPGTRLLVL.

The chain recombines TRBV11-2 with TRBJ2-1; 8 nucleotides line up with TRBD1. V dropped 4 bases and J dropped 5; count of bases not matched to a gene: 7. The germline gives CDR1 SGHAT, CDR2 FQNNGV. The CDR3 contains 15 residues. The CDR3 loop is CASSSRDRPHNEQFF. CDR3 sequence (DNA): TGTGCCAGCAGCTCCCGGGACAGGCCCCACAATGAGCAGTTCTTC.

There are a few counts of this clonotype. V and J are TRBV29-1 and TRBJ2-1; weak D call: TRBD1 (6 bases). V dropped 6 bases and J dropped 5 bases, with 17 bases sitting between them. Germline CDR1 is SQVTM and CDR2 is ANQGSEA. The CDR3 sequence is 14 residues long. In nucleotides, the CDR3 is TGCAGCGTCCAACAGGGATGGGGGAACAATGAGCAGTTCTTC. Translated: CSVQQGWGNNEQFF.

J is TRBJ2-5 and V is TRBV21-1; TRBD1, the D gene given by the table, was not confirmed from the DNA. TRBV21-1 is marked as a pseudogene. The length of the CDR3 is 13 residues. CDR3 loop: CASLGTDQETQYF. The CDR3 DNA sequence: TGTGCCAGCTTAGGGACGGATCAAGAGACCCAGTACTTC.

This clonotype occurred a few times. The V gene is TRBV3-1, the J gene TRBJ1-4; D remains ambiguous. The germline gives CDR1 LGHDT, CDR2 YNNKEL (reference sequence). Trimming shortened V by 3 bases and J by 8 bases, and 16 bases separated the two germline ends. The CDR3 totals 15 residues. The CDR3 DNA is TGTGCCAGCAGCCACGGAGGTTTAGGAGCGGAAAAACTGTTTTTT. Translating it yields CASSHGGLGAEKLFF. The full variable domain, its missing parts supplied by reference TRBV3-1 and TRBJ1-4, is DTAVSQTPKYLVTQMGNDKSIKCEQNLGHDTMYWYKQDSKKFLKIMFSYNNKELIINETVPNRFSPKSPDKAHLNLHINSLELGDSAVYFCASSHGGLGAEKLFFGSGTQLSVL.

The V gene is TRBV4-3, the J gene TRBJ1-3; D is possibly TRBD1 (6 bases). The CDR3 runs 17 residues. Trimming took off 0 bases at V and 2 bases at J, with 14 bases between the two ends. The germline V gene has CDR1 LGHNA and CDR2 YSLEER. CDR3 sequence reads: CASSQDHRENPGNTIYF. CDR3 sequence (DNA): TGCGCCAGCAGCCAAGATCACAGGGAAAATCCTGGAAACACCATATATTTT.

The chain joins TRBV11-2 to TRBJ2-5; 13 bases agree with TRBD2. Germline assignment: CDR1 SGHAT and CDR2 FQNNGV. V trimming: 3 bases; J trimming: 4 bases; junction bases outside the gene matches: 8. This CDR3 spans 17 amino acids. CDR3 amino acids: CASSLSTRTSGRETQYF. The CDR3 coding sequence is TGTGCCAGCAGCTTGAGCACCCGGACTAGCGGGAGAGAGACCCAGTACTTC.

This clonotype showed up just a few times. The CDR3 spells CASSPSRINLAKNIQYF. DNA for the CDR3: TGTGCCAGCAGTCCCTCACGGATAAACCTGGCCAAAAACATTCAGTACTTC. The chain has TRBV12-3 or TRBV12-4 and TRBJ2-4; D gene ambiguous. Trimming removed 5 bases from V and 1 base from J, with 18 bases in between. The CDR3 has 17 amino acids.

This clonotype was detected a few times. The genes are TRBV29-1 and TRBJ2-1, with 8 nucleotides matching TRBD2. CDR1 is SQVTM and CDR2 is ANQGSEA in the germline V gene. Losses at the gene ends were 6 bases for V and 10 bases for J; bases not matched to a gene: 11. This CDR3 comprises 13 residues. CDR3 coding DNA: TGCAGCGTGTACGGACTAGCTTCTTGGGAGCAGTTCTTC. It yields the protein CSVYGLASWEQFF.

This chain links TRBV7-2 with TRBJ2-3; 9 bases are shared with TRBD1. This CDR3 is built from 15 residues. The germline V gene has CDR1 SGHTA and CDR2 FQGNSA. V dropped 4 bases and J dropped 3; count of bases not matched to a gene: 5. The CDR3 DNA follows: TGTGCCAGCAGCTACAGACAGGGGGATACAGATACGCAGTATTTT. It translates to CASSYRQGDTDTQYF.

This clonotype was detected a few times. The V and J genes are TRBV11-2 and TRBJ1-2; weak D call: TRBD1 (6 bases). The CDR3 sequence is 12 residues long. Germline CDR1 is SGHAT and CDR2 is FQNNGV. V was shortened by 5 bases and J by 14 bases, with 18 bases between the two germline ends. Written as DNA, the CDR3 is TGTGCCAGCAGCCACATGTCCCTAGGGGGGACCTTC. It specifies CASSHMSLGGTF.

The V and J genes are TRBV12-3 or TRBV12-4 and TRBJ2-1, with D possibly being TRBD1 (5 bases). This CDR3 region has 12 residues. Trimming stripped 6 bases from V and 4 bases from J, with 7 bases between. The CDR3 protein is CASRGLYNEQFF. The CDR3 DNA sequence: TGTGCCAGCAGGGGGCTTTACAATGAGCAGTTCTTC.

This clonotype came up a few times. The chain employs TRBV12-3 or TRBV12-4 and TRBJ2-1; D gene unclear. CDR3 length: 13 residues. Trimming left V 7 bases short and J 1 base short, with 8 bases between. The DNA of the CDR3 is TGTGCCAGCAACTGGGGTTCCTACAATGAGCAGTTCTTC. This gives the protein CASNWGSYNEQFF.